These 24 T cell receptor beta chains came from one sample sequenced in a study of blood T cell repertoires in COVID-19. Profiling relied on immunoSEQ multiplex PCR, and the TCRdb table lists in-frame clones only, not all of them. The sample carries just over 300,000 clones, around nine tenths recorded once. The specimen was PBMCs or T cells enriched from blood (not recorded which). Receptor source: a woman aged 40 to 50 who had recovered from COVID-19.

The chain joins TRBV30 to TRBJ2-7; TRBD2 agrees at 8 bases. Looked up from germline, CDR1 is GTSNPN and CDR2 is SVGIG (reference sequence). This CDR3 contains 14 residues. V trimming: 0 bases; J trimming: 3 bases; junction bases outside the gene matches: 4. CDR3 amino acids: CAWSVGGGDYEQYF. The CDR3 coding sequence is TGTGCCTGGAGTGTCGGGGGGGGCGACTACGAGCAGTACTTC.

The chain is built from TRBV2 and TRBJ2-3; 13 bases match TRBD2. CDR3 length: 16 amino acids. Germline lookup yields CDR1 SNHLY and CDR2 FYNNEI. The V and J ends lost 3 bases and 0 bases, in that order; junction bases with no gene match: 0. The CDR3 coding sequence is TGTGCCAGCAGTGAGACTAGCGGGAGGAGCACAGATACGCAGTATTTT. Its translation is CASSETSGRSTDTQYF. Filled out from reference TRBV2 and TRBJ2-3, the complete variable domain reads EPEVTQTPSHQVTQMGQEVILRCVPISNHLYFYWYRQILGQKVEFLVSFYNNEISEKSEIFDDQFSVERPDGSNFTLKIRSTKLEDSAMYFCASSETSGRSTDTQYFGPGTRLTVL.

The chain uses TRBV3-1 (or the pseudogene TRBV3-2) and TRBJ2-3; unclear D gene. Germline V CDR1 and CDR2: LGHDT, YNNKEL (reference sequence). There are 15 residues in the CDR3. The V gene lost 1 base and the J gene lost 2 bases, with 10 bases spanning the gap. CDR3 sequence: CASSQGYRSTDTQYF. The DNA for the CDR3 is TGTGCCAGCAGCCAAGGGTACAGATCCACAGATACGCAGTATTTT.

Points on this clone: The same CDR3 is also encoded by other DNA sequences in this sample. The chain recombines TRBV18 with TRBJ1-1; the match to TRBD1 covers 8 bases. The junction had 8 bases not matched to a gene; V was cut back by 6 bases and J by 5 bases. The CDR3 extends over 14 amino acids. The germline V gene has CDR1 KGHSH and CDR2 LQKENI. The CDR3 sequence is CASSPGTGGTEAFF. The CDR3 region has the DNA TGTGCCAGCTCCCCCGGGACAGGAGGGACTGAAGCTTTCTTT.

The V call is TRBV7-9, the J call TRBJ1-4, with 10 nucleotides matching TRBD1. The CDR3 covers 14 residues. Germline V lookup: CDR1 SEHNR, CDR2 FQNEAQ (reference sequence). After removal of 6 bases from V and 8 bases from J, the junction contained 6 bases not matched to a gene. Here the CDR3 reads CASSLRDRGEKLFF. CDR3 DNA sequence: TGTGCCAGCAGTCTCCGGGACAGGGGCGAAAAACTGTTTTTT.

The chain employs TRBV2 and TRBJ1-2, with 11 bases fitting TRBD1. V was pared by 6 bases and J by 6 bases, with 6 bases of the junction left unmatched. The length of the CDR3 is 14 residues. CDR1 is SNHLY, CDR2 FYNNEI, per germline. CDR3 residues: CASRVRTGGDGYTF. CDR3 DNA sequence: TGTGCCAGCAGGGTTCGGACAGGGGGCGATGGCTACACCTTC.

The count of this clone is one. It is unclear where the CDR3 begins or ends on the DNA, so no DNA is shown, and the CDR3 is as TCRdb lists it. The CDR3: CASSLGQFGVGNEFF. The chain recombines TRBV27 with TRBJ1-4; the table's D call TRBD1 went unverified against the DNA. Germline lookup yields CDR1 MNHEY and CDR2 SMNVEV (reference sequence). The CDR3 adds up to 15 amino acids, both ends counted.

This rearrangement joins TRBV2 to TRBJ1-1; no reliable D call. Germline CDR1 is SNHLY and CDR2 is FYNNEI. CDR3 size: 14 residues. V shed 8 bases and J shed 4 bases, with 17 bases lying between them. CDR3 in DNA: TGTGCCAGCGCCAAGGACTTATCAGCCACTGAAGCTTTCTTT. Protein product: CASAKDLSATEAFF.

The chain couples TRBV6-6 to TRBJ1-2; D is unclear. The germline V gene has CDR1 MNHNY and CDR2 SVGAGI (reference sequence). V was shortened by 5 bases and J by 7 bases, with 11 bases between the two germline ends. There are 12 residues in the CDR3. The CDR3 region is CASSPPQVGYTF. Here the CDR3 DNA reads TGTGCCAGCAGTCCCCCGCAGGTTGGCTACACCTTC.

The V and J genes are TRBV27 and TRBJ1-6, with D perhaps TRBD1 (5 bases). This CDR3 spans 19 amino acids. CDR1 is MNHEY and CDR2 is SMNVEV in the germline V gene (reference sequence). V lost 7 bases and J lost 7, with 29 bases in between. The CDR3 nucleotides read TGTGCCAGCACGAGCAAGGGGTCAGGGTTGGTAGGTAGCAATTCACCCCTCCACTTT. Its translation is CASTSKGSGLVGSNSPLHF.

The rearrangement joins TRBV2 to TRBJ1-6; D uncertain. V lost 4 bases and J lost 10, with 11 bases in between. Looked up from germline, CDR1 is SNHLY and CDR2 is FYNNEI. The CDR3 is 13 amino acids. The CDR3 bases are TGTGCCAGCAGTGCACTAGGAGACTCACCCCTCCACTTT. Its translation is CASSALGDSPLHF.

The chain uses TRBV12-3 or TRBV12-4 and TRBJ2-3; TRBD2 agrees at 7 bases. V trimming: 5 bases; J trimming: 7 bases; junction bases outside the gene matches: 3. The CDR3 is made up of 12 amino acids. The CDR3 region is CASSGGGYTQYF. The CDR3 DNA follows: TGTGCCAGCAGTGGCGGGGGTTATACGCAGTATTTT.

Ten or more counts support this clone. The rearrangement uses TRBV18 and TRBJ1-1; possible D gene TRBD1, 5 bases. CDR3 size: 14 residues. The germline V and J ends were trimmed by 3 bases and 1 base, with 9 bases remaining between them. Per germline, CDR1 KGHSH and CDR2 LQKENI. The CDR3 nucleotides read TGTGCCAGCTCACCCTCGGGGGAGAACACTGAAGCTTTCTTT. This translates into CASSPSGENTEAFF.

The V and J genes are TRBV6-5 and TRBJ2-3; D may be TRBD1 (6 bases). CDR1 is MNHEY, CDR2 SVGAGI, per germline. V was shortened by 7 bases and J by 4 bases, with 15 bases between the two germline ends. The CDR3 consists of 14 residues. DNA of the CDR3: TGTGCCAGCAAGGGCCTACAGGGCGCAGATACGCAGTATTTT. It translates to CASKGLQGADTQYF.

A note on this clone: At one boundary the junction diverges from the germline segment, which might be a read error. The chain carries TRBV4-2 and TRBJ1-4, with 8 bases matching TRBD1. Germline V gene lookup returns CDR1 LGHNA and CDR2 YNFKEQ. The CDR3 is made up of 17 amino acids. The CDR3 DNA follows: TGTGCCAGCAGCCAAGAAGATCCAGGAGGACAGGGTCGGCGGTGGGTTTTT. Protein sequence: CASSQEDPGGQGRRWVF.

This chain connects TRBV20-1 to TRBJ2-3, with D tentatively TRBD2 (6 bases). The CDR3 is 14 amino acids. V was cut by 3 bases and J by 10 bases, with 20 bases left in between. Germline CDR1 DFQATT, CDR2 SNEGSKA (reference sequence). CDR3 in amino acids: CSASHEGRLVAQYF. CDR3 DNA: TGCAGTGCTAGTCACGAGGGGCGACTAGTGGCGCAGTATTTT.

The rearrangement links TRBV11-3 to TRBJ2-1; 8 positions match TRBD2. This CDR3 has 16 amino acids. CDR1 and CDR2 from the germline V gene are SGHNT and YENEEA. J lost 6 bases, V lost 6 bases, and 13 bases had no gene match. The CDR3 reads CASRSAGSGSPNEQFF. DNA for the CDR3: TGTGCCAGCAGGTCCGCTGGAAGCGGGAGCCCCAATGAGCAGTTCTTC.

The gene calls are TRBV7-8 and TRBJ1-5; 8 nucleotides line up with TRBD1. V shed 5 bases, J shed 6 bases, and the junction held 15 bases outside the gene matches. CDR3 length: 17 residues. Per germline, CDR1 SGHVS and CDR2 FQNEAQ. Written as DNA, the CDR3 is TGTGCCAGCAGCCAACAGGGACAGGCTAAGAGATCTCAGCCCCAGCATTTT. The encoded protein is CASSQQGQAKRSQPQHF.

The chain couples TRBV9 to TRBJ2-3; tentative D call: TRBD2 (6 bases). Germline assignment: CDR1 SGDLS and CDR2 YYNGEE. This CDR3 comprises 15 residues. Trimming left V 1 base short and J 3 bases short, with 12 bases between. The CDR3: CASSVRDSSTDTQYF. CDR3 nucleotide sequence: TGTGCCAGCAGCGTACGGGACTCAAGTACAGATACGCAGTATTTT.

This sequence joins TRBV9 and TRBJ2-2, with 7 bases that match TRBD1. Germline assignment: CDR1 SGDLS and CDR2 YYNGEE. The ends lost 5 bases at V and 0 bases at J; junction bases unmatched: 1. CDR3 size: 14 residues. The CDR3 spells CASRGTANTGELFF. CDR3 bases: TGTGCCAGCAGAGGGACAGCGAACACCGGGGAGCTGTTTTTT.

V is TRBV6-5 and J is TRBJ2-7; 7 bases fit TRBD1. The CDR3 runs to 15 residues. CDR1 and CDR2 from the germline V gene are MNHEY and SVGAGI. The V gene end was trimmed by 5 bases and the J gene end by 8 bases; junction bases not matched to a gene: 15. The CDR3 DNA is TGTGCCAGCAGTCTCCAGGGACAGCTACTTCTGAAGCAGTACTTC. Amino acids: CASSLQGQLLLKQYF.

The V gene is TRBV3-1 (or the pseudogene TRBV3-2), the J gene TRBJ2-5; 9 bases agree with TRBD1. Trimming cost V 6 bases and J 2 bases; bases outside gene matches: 16. CDR3 length: 18 residues. In germline, CDR1 is LGHDT, CDR2 YNNKEL (reference sequence). CDR3: CASRVPPDRGTGQETQYF. The DNA for the CDR3 is TGTGCCAGCAGGGTCCCCCCGGACCGAGGGACAGGGCAAGAGACCCAGTACTTC.

CDR3 DNA sequence: TGTGCCAGCAGCTTAGATCCAGGCCTCACCGGGGAGCTGTTTTTT. As protein: CASSLDPGLTGELFF. The rearrangement links TRBV7-2 to TRBJ2-2; no clear D. Trimming shortened V by 1 base and J by 4 bases, and 10 bases separated the two germline ends. The CDR3 loop spans 15 amino acids. CDR1 and CDR2 from the germline V gene are SGHTA and FQGNSA.

The rearrangement joins TRBV3-1 (or the pseudogene TRBV3-2) to TRBJ2-7, with 7 nucleotides matching TRBD1. Losses at the gene ends were 4 bases for V and 3 bases for J; bases not matched to a gene: 3. This CDR3 is 13 amino acids long. Germline V gene lookup returns CDR1 LGHDT and CDR2 YNNKEL (reference sequence). The CDR3 sequence is CASSLGQSYEQYF. In DNA, the CDR3 is TGTGCCAGCAGCCTGGGACAGAGCTACGAGCAGTACTTC.